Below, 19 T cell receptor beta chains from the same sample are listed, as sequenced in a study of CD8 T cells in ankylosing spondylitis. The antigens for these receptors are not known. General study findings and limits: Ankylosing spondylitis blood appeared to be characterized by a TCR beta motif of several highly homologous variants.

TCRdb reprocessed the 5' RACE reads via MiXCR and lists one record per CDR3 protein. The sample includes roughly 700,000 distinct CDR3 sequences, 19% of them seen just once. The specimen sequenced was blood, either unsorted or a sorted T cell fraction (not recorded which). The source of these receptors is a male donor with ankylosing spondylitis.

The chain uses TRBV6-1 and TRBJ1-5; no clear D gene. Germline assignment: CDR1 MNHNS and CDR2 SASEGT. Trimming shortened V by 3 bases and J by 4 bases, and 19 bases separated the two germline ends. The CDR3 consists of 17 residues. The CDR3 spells CASSDAAIGRENQPQHF. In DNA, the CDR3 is TGTGCCAGCAGTGACGCGGCCATCGGACGGGAAAATCAGCCCCAGCATTTT.

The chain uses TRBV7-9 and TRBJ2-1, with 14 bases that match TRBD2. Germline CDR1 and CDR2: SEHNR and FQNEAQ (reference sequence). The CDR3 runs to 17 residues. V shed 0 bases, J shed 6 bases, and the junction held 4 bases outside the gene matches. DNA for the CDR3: TGTGCCAGCAGCTTAGCGGACGGACTAGCGGGGGGCAATGAGCAGTTCTTC. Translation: CASSLADGLAGGNEQFF.

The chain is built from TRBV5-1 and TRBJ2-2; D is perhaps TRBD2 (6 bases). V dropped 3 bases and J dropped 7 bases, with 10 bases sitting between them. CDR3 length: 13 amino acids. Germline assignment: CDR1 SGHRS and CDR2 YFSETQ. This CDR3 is CASSSGGVGELFF. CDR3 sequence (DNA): TGCGCCAGCAGCTCCGGGGGAGTCGGGGAGCTGTTTTTT.

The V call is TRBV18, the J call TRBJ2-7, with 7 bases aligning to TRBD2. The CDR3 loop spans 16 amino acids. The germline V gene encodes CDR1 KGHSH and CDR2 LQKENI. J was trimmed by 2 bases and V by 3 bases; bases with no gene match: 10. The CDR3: CASSPGLPRVAYEQYF. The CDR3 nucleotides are TGTGCCAGCTCACCGGGACTACCTAGAGTGGCCTACGAGCAGTACTTC.

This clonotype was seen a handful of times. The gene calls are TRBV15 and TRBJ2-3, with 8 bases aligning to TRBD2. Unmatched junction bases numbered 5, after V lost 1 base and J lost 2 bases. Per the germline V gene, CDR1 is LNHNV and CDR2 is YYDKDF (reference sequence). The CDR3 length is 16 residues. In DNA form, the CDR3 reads TGTGCCACCAGCAGAGCGGGAGGGGTACTCACAGATACGCAGTATTTT. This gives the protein CATSRAGGVLTDTQYF.

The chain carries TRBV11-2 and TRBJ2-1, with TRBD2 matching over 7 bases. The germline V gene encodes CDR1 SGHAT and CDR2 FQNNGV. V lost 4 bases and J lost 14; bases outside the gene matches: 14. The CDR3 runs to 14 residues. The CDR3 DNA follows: TGTGCCAGCAGCTATGTAATATGGGGAGGGGAAGAGTTCTTC. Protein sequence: CASSYVIWGGEEFF.

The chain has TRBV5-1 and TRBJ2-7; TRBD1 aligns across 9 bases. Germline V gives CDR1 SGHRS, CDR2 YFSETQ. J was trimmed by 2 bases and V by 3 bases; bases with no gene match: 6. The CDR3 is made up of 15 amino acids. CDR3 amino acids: CASSSTGTGPYEQYF. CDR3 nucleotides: TGCGCCAGCAGCTCAACCGGGACAGGGCCCTACGAGCAGTACTTC.

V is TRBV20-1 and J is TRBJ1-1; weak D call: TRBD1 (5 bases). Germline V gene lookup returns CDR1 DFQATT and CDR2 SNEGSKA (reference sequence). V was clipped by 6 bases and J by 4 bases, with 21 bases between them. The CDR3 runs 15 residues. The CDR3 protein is CSASWDLLPLTEAFF. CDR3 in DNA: TGCAGTGCCTCCTGGGACCTCCTACCCCTCACTGAAGCTTTCTTT.

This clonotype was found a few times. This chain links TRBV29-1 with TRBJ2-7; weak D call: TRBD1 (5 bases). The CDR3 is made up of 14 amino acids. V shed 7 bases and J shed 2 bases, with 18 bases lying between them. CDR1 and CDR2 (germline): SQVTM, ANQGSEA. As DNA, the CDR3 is TGCAGCGCCTCTGGGCAGGGTTGGACCTACGAGCAGTACTTC. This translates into CSASGQGWTYEQYF.

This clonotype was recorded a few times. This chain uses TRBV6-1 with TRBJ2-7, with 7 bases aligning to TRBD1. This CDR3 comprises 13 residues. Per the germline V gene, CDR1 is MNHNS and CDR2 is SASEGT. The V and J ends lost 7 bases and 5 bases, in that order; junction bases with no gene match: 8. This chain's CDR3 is CASNRQGPHEQYF. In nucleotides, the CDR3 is TGTGCCAGCAATCGACAGGGACCCCACGAGCAGTACTTC.

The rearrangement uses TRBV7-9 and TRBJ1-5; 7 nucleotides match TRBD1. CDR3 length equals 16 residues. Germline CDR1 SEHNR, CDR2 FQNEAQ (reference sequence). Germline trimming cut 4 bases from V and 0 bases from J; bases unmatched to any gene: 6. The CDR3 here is CASSSTSGGSNQPQHF. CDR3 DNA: TGTGCCAGCAGCTCTACTTCAGGGGGTAGCAATCAGCCCCAGCATTTT.

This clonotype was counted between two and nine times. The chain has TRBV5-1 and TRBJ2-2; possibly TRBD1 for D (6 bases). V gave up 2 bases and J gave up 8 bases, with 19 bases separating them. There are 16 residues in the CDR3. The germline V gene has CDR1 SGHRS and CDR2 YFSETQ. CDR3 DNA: TGCGCCAGCAGCTTTTACCCGACAGGCGAAATAGGGGAGCTGTTTTTT. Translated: CASSFYPTGEIGELFF.

This chain's CDR3 is CSAPRGEHGYTF. In nucleotides, the CDR3 is TGCAGTGCCCCTCGGGGGGAGCATGGCTACACCTTC. V usage is TRBV20-1 and J usage is TRBJ1-2, with D maybe TRBD1 (5 bases). Trimming removed 6 bases from V and 6 bases from J, with 14 bases in between. There are 12 residues in the CDR3. In germline, CDR1 is DFQATT, CDR2 SNEGSKA (reference sequence).

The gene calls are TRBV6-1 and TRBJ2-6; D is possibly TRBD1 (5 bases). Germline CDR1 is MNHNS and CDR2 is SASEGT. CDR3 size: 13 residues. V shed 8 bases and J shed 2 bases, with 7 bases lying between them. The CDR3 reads CASFRAGANVLTF. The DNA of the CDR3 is TGTGCCAGCTTCAGGGCTGGGGCCAACGTCCTGACTTTC.

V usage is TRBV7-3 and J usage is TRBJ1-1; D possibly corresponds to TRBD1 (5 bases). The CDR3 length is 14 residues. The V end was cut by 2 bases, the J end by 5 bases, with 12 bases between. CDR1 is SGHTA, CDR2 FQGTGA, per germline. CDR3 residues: CASSLVNGGTEAFF. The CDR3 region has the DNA TGTGCCAGCAGCTTAGTCAATGGGGGGACTGAAGCTTTCTTT.

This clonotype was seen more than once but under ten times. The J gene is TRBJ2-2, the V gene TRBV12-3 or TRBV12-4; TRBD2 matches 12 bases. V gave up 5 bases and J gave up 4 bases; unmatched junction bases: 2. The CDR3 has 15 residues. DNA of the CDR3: TGTGCCAGCAGTGCGGGACTAGCGGGCACCGGGGAGCTGTTTTTT. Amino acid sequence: CASSAGLAGTGELFF.

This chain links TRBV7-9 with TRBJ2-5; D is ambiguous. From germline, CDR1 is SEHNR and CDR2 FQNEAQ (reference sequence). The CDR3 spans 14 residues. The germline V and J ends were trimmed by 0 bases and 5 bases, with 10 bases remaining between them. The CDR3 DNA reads TGTGCCAGCAGCTTAGCTGGGCTACTGGAGACCCAGTACTTC. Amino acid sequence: CASSLAGLLETQYF.

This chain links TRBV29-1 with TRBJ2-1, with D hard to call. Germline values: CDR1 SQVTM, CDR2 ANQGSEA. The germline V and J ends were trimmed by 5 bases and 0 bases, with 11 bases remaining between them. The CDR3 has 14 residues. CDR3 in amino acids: CSVPRPDSYNEQFF. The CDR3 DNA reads TGCAGCGTTCCAAGACCCGACTCCTACAATGAGCAGTTCTTC.

The CDR3 loop reads CASSPRQGIGNEQFF. The CDR3 bases are TGTGCCAGCAGTCCAAGACAGGGAATAGGGAATGAGCAGTTCTTC. The V call is TRBV27, the J call TRBJ2-1; 7 bases are a match to TRBD1. The CDR3 has 15 residues. J was trimmed by 7 bases and V by 5 bases; bases with no gene match: 11. Per germline, CDR1 MNHEY and CDR2 SMNVEV (reference sequence).